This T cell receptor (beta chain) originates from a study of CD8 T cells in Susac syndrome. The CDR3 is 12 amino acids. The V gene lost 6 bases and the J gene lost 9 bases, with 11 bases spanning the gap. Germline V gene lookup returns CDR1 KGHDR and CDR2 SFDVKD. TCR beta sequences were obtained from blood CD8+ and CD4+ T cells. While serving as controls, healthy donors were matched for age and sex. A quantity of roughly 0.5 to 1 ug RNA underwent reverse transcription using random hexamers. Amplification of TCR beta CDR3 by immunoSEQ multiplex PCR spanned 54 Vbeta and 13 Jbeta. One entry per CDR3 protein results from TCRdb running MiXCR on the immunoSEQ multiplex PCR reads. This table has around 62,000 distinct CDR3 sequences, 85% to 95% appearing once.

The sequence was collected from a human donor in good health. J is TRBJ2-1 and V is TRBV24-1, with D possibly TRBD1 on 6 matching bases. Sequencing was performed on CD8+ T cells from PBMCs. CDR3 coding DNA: TGTGCCACCAGTCCAGGGGCGCGTGAGCAGTTCTTC. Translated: CATSPGAREQFF.